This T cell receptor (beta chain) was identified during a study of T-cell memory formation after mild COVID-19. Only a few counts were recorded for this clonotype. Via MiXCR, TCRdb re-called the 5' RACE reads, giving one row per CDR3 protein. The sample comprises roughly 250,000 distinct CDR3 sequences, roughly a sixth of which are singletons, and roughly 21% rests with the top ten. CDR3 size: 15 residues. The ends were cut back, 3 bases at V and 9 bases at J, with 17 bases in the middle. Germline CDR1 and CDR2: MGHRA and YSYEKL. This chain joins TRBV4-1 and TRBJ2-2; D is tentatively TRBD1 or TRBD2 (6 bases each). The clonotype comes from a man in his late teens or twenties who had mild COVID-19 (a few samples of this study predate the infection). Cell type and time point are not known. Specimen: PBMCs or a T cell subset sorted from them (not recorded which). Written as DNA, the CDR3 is TGCGCCAGCAGCCAGCAGAGGGGGGAACACCGGGAGCTGTTTTTT. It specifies CASSQQRGEHRELFF.